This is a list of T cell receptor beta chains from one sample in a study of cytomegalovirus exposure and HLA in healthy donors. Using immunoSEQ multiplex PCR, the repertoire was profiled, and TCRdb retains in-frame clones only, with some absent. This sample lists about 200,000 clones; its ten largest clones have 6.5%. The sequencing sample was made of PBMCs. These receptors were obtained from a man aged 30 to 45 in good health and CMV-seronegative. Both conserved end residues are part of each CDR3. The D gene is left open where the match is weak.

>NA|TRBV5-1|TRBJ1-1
CASSVREGGTEAFF
TGCGCCAGCAGCGTCCGGGAGGGTGGGACTGAAGCTTTCTTT
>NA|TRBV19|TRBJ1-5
CASSMMSGINQPQHF
TGTGCCAGTAGTATGATGTCAGGGATCAATCAGCCCCAGCATTTT
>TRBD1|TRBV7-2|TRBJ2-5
CASSLGFGTGYKTQYF
TGTGCCAGCAGCTTAGGATTTGGGACAGGGTACAAGACCCAGTACTTC
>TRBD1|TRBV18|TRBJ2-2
CASSPEGTGGTGELFF
TGTGCCAGCTCACCAGAAGGGACAGGGGGAACCGGGGAGCTGTTTTTT
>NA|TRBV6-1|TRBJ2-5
CASIANQETQYF
TGTGCCAGCATAGCTAATCAAGAGACCCAGTACTTC
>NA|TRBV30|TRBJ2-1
CAWGRLGGSYNEQFF
TGTGCCTGGGGCAGGTTGGGGGGATCCTACAATGAGCAGTTCTTC
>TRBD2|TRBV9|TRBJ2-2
CASSEASGGGTGELFF
TGTGCCAGCAGCGAGGCTAGCGGTGGCGGCACCGGGGAGCTGTTTTTT
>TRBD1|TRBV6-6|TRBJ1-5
CATTMTGGNQPQHF
TGTGCCACTACGATGACAGGGGGAAATCAGCCCCAGCATTTT
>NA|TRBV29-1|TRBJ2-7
CSVRIRYEQYF
TGCAGCGTTCGAATCAGGTACGAGCAGTACTTC
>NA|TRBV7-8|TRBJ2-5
CASSSILPGPGARETQYF
TGTGCCAGCAGCTCGATTCTTCCGGGCCCTGGGGCGCGGGAGACCCAGTACTTC
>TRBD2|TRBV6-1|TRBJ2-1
CATGSGTSGSKEQFF
TGTGCCACCGGTTCCGGGACTAGCGGGAGTAAAGAGCAGTTCTTC
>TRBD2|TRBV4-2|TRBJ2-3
CASSQPGLAGTDTQYF
TGTGCCAGCAGTCAGCCGGGACTAGCGGGCACAGATACGCAGTATTTT
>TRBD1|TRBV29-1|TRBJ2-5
CSVDRGWETQYF
TGCAGCGTGGACAGGGGTTGGGAGACCCAGTACTTC
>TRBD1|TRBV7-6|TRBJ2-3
CASSWDRGRPTDTQYF
TGTGCCAGCAGCTGGGACAGGGGGCGCCCCACAGATACGCAGTATTTT
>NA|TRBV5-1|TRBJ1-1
CASSSLGGVNIEAFF
TGCGCCAGCAGCTCCTTGGGAGGTGTGAACATTGAAGCTTTCTTT
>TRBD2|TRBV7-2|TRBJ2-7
CASSFPGLAGASSYEQYF
TGTGCCAGCAGCTTCCCGGGACTAGCGGGGGCTAGCTCCTACGAGCAGTACTTC
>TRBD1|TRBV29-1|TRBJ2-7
CSARDRGLSSGSEQYF
TGCAGCGCTCGGGACAGGGGGCTATCTAGTGGGAGCGAGCAGTACTTC
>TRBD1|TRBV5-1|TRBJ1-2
CASSLGQGASGYTF
TGCGCCAGCAGCTTGGGACAGGGGGCGTCGGGCTACACCTTC
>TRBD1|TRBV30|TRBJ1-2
CAWSGQGTLGYGYTF
TGTGCCTGGAGTGGACAGGGGACCCTAGGGTATGGCTACACCTTC
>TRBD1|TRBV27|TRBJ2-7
CASSQRDRVYYEQYF
TGTGCCAGCAGTCAACGGGACAGGGTTTACTACGAGCAGTACTTC
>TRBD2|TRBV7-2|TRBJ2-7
CASSLMSAGGLEQYF
TGTGCCAGCAGCTTAATGTCGGCGGGGGGTTTGGAGCAGTACTTC
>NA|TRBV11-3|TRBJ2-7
CASSTYTAVGDEQYF
TGTGCCAGCAGCACATACACAGCGGTGGGTGACGAGCAGTACTTC
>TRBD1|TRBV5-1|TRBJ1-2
CASSPGQGNYGYTF
TGCGCCAGCAGCCCCGGACAGGGGAACTATGGCTACACCTTC
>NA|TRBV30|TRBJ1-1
CAWIPGLPEAFF
TGTGCCTGGATCCCGGGACTGCCTGAAGCTTTCTTT
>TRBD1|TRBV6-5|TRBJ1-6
CASSYEGGGNNSPLHF
TGTGCCAGCAGTTACGAAGGGGGCGGCAATAATTCACCCCTCCACTTT
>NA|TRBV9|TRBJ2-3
CASSPPPADTQYF
TGTGCCAGCAGCCCCCCCCCGGCAGATACGCAGTATTTT
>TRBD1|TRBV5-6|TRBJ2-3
CASSLVGPDREADTQYF
TGTGCCAGCAGCTTGGTTGGACCGGACAGGGAAGCAGATACGCAGTATTTT
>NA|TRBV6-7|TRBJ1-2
CASSPNPLANYGYTF
TGTGCCAGCAGCCCAAACCCCCTAGCTAACTATGGCTACACCTTC
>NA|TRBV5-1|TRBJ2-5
CASSFNGGTQETQYF
TGCGCCAGCAGCTTCAACGGGGGAACCCAAGAGACCCAGTACTTC
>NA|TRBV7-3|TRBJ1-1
CASSSQGTTEAFF
TGTGCCAGCAGCTCCCAGGGAACCACTGAAGCTTTCTTT
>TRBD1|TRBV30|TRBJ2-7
CAWSPRTGIYEQYF
TGTGCCTGGAGCCCCCGGACAGGGATCTACGAGCAGTACTTC
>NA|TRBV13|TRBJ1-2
CASSLFRAGEGNYGYTF
TGTGCCAGCAGCTTATTCCGAGCGGGCGAAGGTAACTATGGCTACACCTTC
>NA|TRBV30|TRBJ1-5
CAWSVVQGSNQPQHF
TGTGCCTGGAGTGTAGTACAGGGTAGCAATCAGCCCCAGCATTTT
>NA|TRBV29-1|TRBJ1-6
CSVQGSYNSPLHF
TGCAGCGTTCAGGGCTCCTATAATTCACCCCTCCACTTT
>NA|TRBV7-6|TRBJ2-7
CASSLAPQVYEQYF
TGTGCCAGCAGCTTAGCGCCCCAGGTCTACGAGCAGTACTTC
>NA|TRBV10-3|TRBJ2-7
CAISESARDYEQYF
TGTGCCATCAGTGAGTCCGCCAGGGACTACGAGCAGTACTTC
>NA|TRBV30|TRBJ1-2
CARTKEGESYGYTF
TGTGCCCGGACGAAGGAGGGCGAAAGCTATGGCTACACCTTC
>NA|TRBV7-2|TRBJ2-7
CASSLWRDLYEQYF
TGTGCCAGCAGCTTATGGAGGGATCTATACGAGCAGTACTTC
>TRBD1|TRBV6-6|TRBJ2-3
CASSYSWDRGQGTQYF
TGTGCCAGCAGTTACTCGTGGGACAGGGGACAGGGAACGCAGTATTTT
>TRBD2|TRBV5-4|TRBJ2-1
CASSSGSSYNEQFF
TGTGCCAGCAGTAGCGGGAGCTCCTACAATGAGCAGTTCTTC
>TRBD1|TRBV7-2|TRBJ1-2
CASSSWDRNYGYTF
TGTGCCAGCAGCTCTTGGGACAGGAACTATGGCTACACCTTC
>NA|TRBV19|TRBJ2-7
CASSSEGQGRKAYEQYF
TGTGCCAGTAGTAGTGAAGGCCAGGGGCGGAAAGCCTACGAGCAGTACTTC
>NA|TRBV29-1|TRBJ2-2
CSVGSAGELFF
TGCAGCGTTGGTTCGGCCGGGGAGCTGTTTTTT
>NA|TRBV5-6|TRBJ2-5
CASSLSGQETQYF
TGTGCCAGCAGCCTAAGTGGCCAAGAGACCCAGTACTTC
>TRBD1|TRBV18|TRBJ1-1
CASSPPRQGEGNTEAFF
TGTGCCAGCTCACCACCTCGACAGGGGGAAGGGAACACTGAAGCTTTCTTT